These 10 T cell receptor beta chains originate from one sample sequenced in a study of cytomegalovirus exposure and HLA in healthy donors. The study ran its PCR with 60 Vbeta and 13 Jbeta primers. The table came from immunoSEQ multiplex PCR; TCRdb's copy has only in-frame clones and leaves some out. The repertoire has roughly 240,000 clones, around 76% of them found once; the top ten carry around 5%. The sample was PBMCs. The receptors derive from a woman aged 40-49 years in good health and CMV-seropositive.

The chain employs TRBV4-3 and TRBJ1-6; the D is unclear. The CDR3 loop spans 13 amino acids. V dropped 0 bases and J dropped 8 bases, with 5 bases sitting between them. Germline-derived CDR1 and CDR2 are LGHNA and YSLEER. Here the CDR3 DNA reads TGCGCCAGCAGCCAAGATTCGGATTCACCCCTCCACTTT. Translation gives CASSQDSDSPLHF.

The chain carries TRBV29-1 and TRBJ2-2; tentative D call: TRBD1 (5 bases). CDR1 is SQVTM and CDR2 is ANQGSEA in the germline V gene. V lost 4 bases, J lost 1 base, and 7 bases lay in between. This CDR3 comprises 13 residues. The CDR3 bases are TGCAGCGTTGGACAGAGGAACACCGGGGAGCTGTTTTTT. Its translation: CSVGQRNTGELFF.

This rearrangement joins TRBV6-6 to TRBJ1-2, with TRBD1 as a possible D gene (5 bases). Germline V gene data show CDR1 as MNHNY and CDR2 as SVGAGI (reference sequence). This CDR3 contains 15 residues. Between the trimmed V and J ends, which lost 7 bases and 6 bases, there was a span of 21 bases. The CDR3 region has the DNA TGTGCCAGCAATAACCAAGCGGGGGGGTTAGATGGCTACACCTTC. Protein sequence: CASNNQAGGLDGYTF.

The gene calls are TRBV6-5 and TRBJ2-7; the D gene is possibly TRBD1 (7 bases). The V end was cut by 0 bases, the J end by 6 bases, with 15 bases between. CDR3 length equals 15 residues. CDR1 is MNHEY, CDR2 SVGAGI, per germline. In DNA, the CDR3 is TGTGCCAGCAGTTACTCGACAGGAGGGGGCGGCGAGCAGTACTTC. Translation: CASSYSTGGGGEQYF.

The rearrangement links TRBV9 to TRBJ1-3; perhaps TRBD1 as D (6 bases). Germline V gene sequence: CDR1 SGDLS, CDR2 YYNGEE. The CDR3 loop spans 13 amino acids. V lost 3 bases to trimming and J lost 8 bases, with 12 bases between them. This chain's CDR3 is CASSAKQGHTIYF. CDR3 nucleotides: TGTGCCAGCAGCGCTAAACAGGGACACACCATATATTTT.

The chain is built from TRBV5-6 and TRBJ1-1, with D possibly TRBD1 on 5 matching bases. Trimming shortened V by 2 bases and J by 6 bases, and 11 bases separated the two germline ends. CDR1 SGHDT and CDR2 YYEEEE come from the germline V gene. CDR3 length: 13 amino acids. CDR3 residues: CASSLAGRSEAFF. DNA of the CDR3: TGTGCCAGCAGCTTAGCAGGGAGGTCTGAAGCTTTCTTT.

V is TRBV6-1 and J is TRBJ1-5; D is possibly TRBD1 (5 bases). The CDR3 is 14 residues long. Germline values: CDR1 MNHNS, CDR2 SASEGT. V was shortened by 7 bases and J by 1 base, with 11 bases between the two germline ends. CDR3 sequence reads: CASTAGGSNQPQHF. The CDR3 DNA reads as TGTGCCAGCACCGCCGGGGGGAGCAATCAGCCCCAGCATTTT.

J is TRBJ2-1 and V is TRBV12-5, with TRBD1 matching 8 bases. Germline CDR1 LGHNT, CDR2 FRNRAP. The V gene end was trimmed by 7 bases and the J gene end by 4 bases; junction bases not matched to a gene: 9. The CDR3 runs to 15 residues. CDR3 region: CASAPTGEGYNEQFF. The CDR3 region has the DNA TGTGCTAGTGCCCCGACAGGGGAAGGTTACAATGAGCAGTTCTTC.

The CDR3 sequence: CATSRDNGLSEQYF. In DNA form, the CDR3 reads TGTGCCACCAGCAGAGATAACGGACTCTCCGAGCAGTACTTC. The chain employs TRBV15 and TRBJ2-7; TRBD2 might be the D (5 bases). CDR3 size: 14 residues. Per the germline V gene, CDR1 is LNHNV and CDR2 is YYDKDF (reference sequence). With 0 bases removed from V and 6 bases from J, the gap between germline ends came to 12 bases.

Turning to this clone: Within the sample, other DNA sequences also encode this same CDR3. The chain carries TRBV6-5 and TRBJ1-1; D ambiguous. Germline lookup yields CDR1 MNHEY and CDR2 SVGAGI. The CDR3 consists of 12 residues. V was trimmed by 6 bases and J by 2 bases, leaving 7 bases between them. CDR3: CASSRQNTEAFF. CDR3 in DNA: TGTGCCAGCAGCCGACAAAACACTGAAGCTTTCTTT.